This TCR beta chain stems from a study of blood T cell repertoires in COVID-19. J gave up 3 bases and V 5 bases, and 10 bases lay outside the gene matches. Germline CDR1 is MDHEN and CDR2 is SYDVKM. This CDR3 contains 15 residues. Generated by immunoSEQ multiplex PCR, the TCRdb table keeps only in-frame clones and is missing some. The sample carries 350,000 to 450,000 clones, roughly 88% recorded once. Cohorts were determined from participant-reported clinical history. The sequenced material came from PBMCs or T cells enriched from blood (not recorded which). The receptor was derived from a woman aged 18-35 years who had been exposed to COVID-19. The chain uses TRBV28 and TRBJ2-7; 7 positions match TRBD1. The CDR3 DNA sequence: TGTGCCAGCAGTCCCGACAGGGAGACGCTCTACGAGCAGTACTTC. It yields the protein CASSPDRETLYEQYF. The whole variable domain, remainder taken from reference TRBV28 and TRBJ2-7, is DVKVTQSSRYLVKRTGEKVFLECVQDMDHENMFWYRQDPGLGLRLIYFSYDVKMKEKGDIPEGYSVSREKKERFSLILESASTNQTSMYLCASSPDRETLYEQYFGPGTRLTVT.